The present TCR beta chain was sequenced within a study of vaccination and CD4 T cells after COVID-19. Study information: Overlapping peptides covering the spike proteins of SARS-CoV-2, HCoV-NL63, HCoV-OC43 and HCoV-229E were added to stimulate cells.

The CDR3 is 17 amino acids. Per the germline V gene, CDR1 is LNHDA and CDR2 is SQIVND (reference sequence). J lost 2 bases, V lost 0 bases, and 7 bases had no gene match. Treatment given: roughly nine-day PBMC culture with coronavirus spike peptide pools or control peptides (ViraFEST assay). The authors cultured about 2.2 million PBMCs per well with about 10 IU/ml IL-2 and about 9.4 ug/ml peptide pools. An Oncomine TCR Beta short-read assay was used to sequence the DNA from cultured CD4+ T cells. TCRdb used MiXCR to reprocess the PCR reads, holding one entry per CDR3 protein. The sample holds more than 10,000 distinct CDR3 sequences, roughly 59% seen once. As for this clonotype: Its antigen is not identified.

Notes on the study in general: Relatively small numbers of convalescent patients were studied, with no early post-infection timepoints included.

The TCR comes from a human donor who had recovered from COVID-19. The material sequenced was CD4+ T cells from blood, cultured in vitro. The rearrangement links TRBV19 to TRBJ2-1; 7 bases line up with TRBD2. The CDR3 region has the DNA TGTGCCAGTAGTATAGATCTCGGGGCGGGGGCCTACAATGAGCAGTTCTTC. Its protein product is CASSIDLGAGAYNEQFF.